This T cell receptor (beta chain) stems from a study of T cells in Graves' hyperthyroidism and ophthalmopathy (dated by TCRdb to between 2019 and 2020). At the level of the whole study: Peripheral blood was sampled at the time of initial diagnosis, prior to any treatment. To identify TCR V-J signatures that set the groups apart, the researchers used a discovery cohort of more than 95 patients, made up of fewer than 50 with Graves' ophthalmopathy and some 58 with stable Graves' hyperthyroidism. Prospective prediction of ophthalmopathy was tested in an independent validation cohort of 18 to 20 hyperthyroidism patients and 17 patients who later progressed to ophthalmopathy. The approximately 98 discovery patients were randomly divided into training and test sets at a 7:3 ratio. Thyroid tissue and blood T-cell repertoires from about 6 Graves' hyperthyroidism patients were also compared in the study. After sampling, hyperthyroidism patients received methimazole starting at 30 mg daily, and ophthalmopathy patients received high-dose intravenous methylprednisolone. According to the paper, TCR Vbeta CDR3 sequencing was carried out on approximately 140 peripheral blood samples, which came from 40 to 45 ophthalmopathy, around 74 hyperthyroidism and 17 progressor patients.

Study-wide findings and limitations: A 13 V-J signature model separated ophthalmopathy from stable hyperthyroidism, with nearly 90% sensitivity and roughly 84% specificity in cross-validation and 80%/75% in testing. Most expanded thyroid clonotypes (frequency above 0.001) were also found in blood, which suggests that blood repertoires may mirror thyroid immune responses. In validation, the model predicted progression to ophthalmopathy with approximately 70% sensitivity and around 72% specificity, a median of about 6.7 months before onset. Sample size was not statistically predetermined, and blinding of investigators to group allocation was not performed.

This clonotype was counted ten times or more. Its antigen has not been determined. No per-base quality is available; no much larger clone lies one base away. V is pared back by 5 bases and J by 1 base, with 9 bases lying between the germline termini. The germline V gene sets CDR1 to SGHTA and CDR2 to FQGTGA. The CDR3 contains 14 residues, cysteine and phenylalanine counted. Only the CDR3 part of the read is kept: 42 bases, read in frame from the first base. Graves' hyperthyroidism was defined as stable when no progression to ophthalmopathy occurred over 18 months of follow-up. Hyperthyroidism patients were newly diagnosed, with disease duration under 2 months, and aged 18 to 65 years. The study excluded patients with uncontrolled infections, other autoimmune diseases, pregnancy or lactation. Clinical symptoms, serum thyroxine and TRAb, thyroid ultrasound, and orbital computed tomography formed the basis for the diagnoses. Ficoll-Paque density gradient centrifugation was used to isolate PBMCs from 9.5 to 10 ml of fresh peripheral blood. Total RNA was extracted using Trizol reagent, and RNA quality was assessed on an Agilent 2100 Bioanalyzer.

The TCR beta CDR3 regions were amplified from the RNA transcripts. The TCR CDR3 was subjected to a first round of RT-PCR using the HTBI primer set and the Qiagen OneStep RT-PCR kit. Libraries were constructed in a second round of multiplex PCR, after which size selection and purification were performed. Sequencing of the libraries was done on an Illumina HiSeq2000 using paired-end 100 bp reads. The study's processing was this. SOAPnuke was used to process the raw data, removing reads that contained adapters or uncalled bases, had a mean Phred below 15, or lacked an exact match to the constant primer or identifier. COPE v1.2.5 was used to merge the high-quality paired reads, and each unique nucleotide sequence was defined as a clonotype. MiTCR v1.1 was used to align the clonotypes against IMGT TRBV, TRBD and TRBJ reference segments. Only V-J combinations with frequency above 0.0001, covering roughly 99% of repertoires, were analysed. A TCS score was defined as the ratio between F50 (clonal expansion) and ExV (chaos), using BLOSUM62-based TCRdist between CDR3 peptides within each V-J. Welch's t-statistics and random forest reduced fewer than 600 V-J features to roughly 13, which were used in a naive Bayes classifier (R e1071). Thyroid-blood repertoire similarity was quantified with the Morisita-Horn index. Clones were called with MiXCR by TCRdb after fastp trimmed the public reads at Q25, and only in-frame beta chains were retained. Identical CDR3 proteins give one entry, which carries the most common genes and DNA. The V and J calls and clone size are TCRdb's, not the authors'. The sample has fewer than 110,000 distinct CDR3 sequences on record, roughly 44% of them singletons. Of the sample, approximately 27% is held by the ten largest clones.

The chain links TRBV7-3 with TRBJ2-1, with the D gene not clear enough to name. Sequenced sample: blood. The TCR comes from a man in his forties with Graves' hyperthyroidism. The bases are TGTGCCAGCAGCCCAAGTCCTTCCTACAATGAGCAGTTCTTC. Translated, it gives CASSPSPSYNEQFF.